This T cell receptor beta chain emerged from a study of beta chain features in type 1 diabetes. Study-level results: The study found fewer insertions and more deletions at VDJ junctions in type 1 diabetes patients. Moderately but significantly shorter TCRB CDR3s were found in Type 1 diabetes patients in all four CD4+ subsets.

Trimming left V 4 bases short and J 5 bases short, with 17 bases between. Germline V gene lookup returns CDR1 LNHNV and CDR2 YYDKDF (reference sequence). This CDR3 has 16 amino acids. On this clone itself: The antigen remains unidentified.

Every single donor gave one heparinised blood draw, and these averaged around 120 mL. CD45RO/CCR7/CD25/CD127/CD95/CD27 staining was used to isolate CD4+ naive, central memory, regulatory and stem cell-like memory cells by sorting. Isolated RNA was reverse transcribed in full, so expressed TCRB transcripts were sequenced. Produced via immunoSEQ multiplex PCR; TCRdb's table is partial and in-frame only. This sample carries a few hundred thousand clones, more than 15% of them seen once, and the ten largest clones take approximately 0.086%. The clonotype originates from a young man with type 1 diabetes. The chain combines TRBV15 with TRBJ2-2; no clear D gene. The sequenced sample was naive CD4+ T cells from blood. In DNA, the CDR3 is TGTGCCACCAGCAAGAGTTCGGCCACTGGGACCGGGGAGCTGTTTTTT. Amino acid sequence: CATSKSSATGTGELFF.